Below are 23 T cell receptor beta chains sequenced from a single sample in a study of radiotherapy plus CTLA-4 blockade in lung cancer. TCRdb's table, derived via immunoSEQ multiplex PCR, lists solely in-frame clones and lacks some. Of 75,000 to 100,000 clones listed, about 90% are singletons. Sequenced here: peripheral blood, sampled from a patient treated with radiotherapy plus ipilimumab. These TCRs come from a human donor with non-small cell lung cancer that progressed on radiotherapy plus ipilimumab.

By proportion, this clone is medium-sized. This rearrangement joins TRBV14 to TRBJ2-7; 9 bases agree with TRBD1. V gave up 11 bases and J gave up 7 bases; unmatched junction bases: 9. Germline V gene sequence: CDR1 SGHDN, CDR2 FVKESK. The CDR3 extends over 12 amino acids. CDR3 loop: CAGGQGRPEQYF. The CDR3 DNA sequence: TGTGCCGGTGGACAGGGGCGACCGGAGCAGTACTTC.

V gene TRBV5-7 combines with J gene TRBJ1-4; no clear D gene. TRBV5-7 is given ORF status, its function remaining uncertain. V gave up 8 bases and J gave up 7 bases, with 18 bases separating them. The CDR3 contains 14 residues. The chain's CDR3 is CASHGRFAGEKLFF. CDR3 nucleotides: TGTGCCAGTCACGGACGCTTCGCGGGTGAAAAACTGTTTTTT.

The V call is TRBV2, the J call TRBJ1-1; a weak D match, TRBD1 (5 bases). The length of the CDR3 is 13 residues. Trimming stripped 10 bases from V and 3 bases from J, with 15 bases between. Germline assignment: CDR1 SNHLY and CDR2 FYNNEI. The chain's CDR3 is CATRDSGDTEAFF. The CDR3 nucleotides are TGTGCCACCCGGGACTCCGGGGACACTGAAGCTTTCTTT.

The table lists this clone with a count of one. The gene calls are TRBV15 and TRBJ2-1; 8 bases are a match to TRBD2. The CDR3 contains 12 residues. Germline V gene lookup returns CDR1 LNHNV and CDR2 YYDKDF (reference sequence). V shed 0 bases, J shed 15 bases, and the junction held 4 bases outside the gene matches. CDR3 residues: CATSREGGLGFF. In nucleotides, the CDR3 is TGTGCCACCAGCAGAGAGGGGGGACTAGGGTTCTTC.

The chain links TRBV5-1 to TRBJ2-3, with 16 bases lining up with TRBD2. This CDR3 has 18 amino acids. V lost 4 bases, J lost 3 bases, and 8 bases stayed unmatched. Looked up from germline, CDR1 is SGHRS and CDR2 is YFSETQ. The CDR3: CASSLGLAGGPRTDTQYF. The CDR3 DNA follows: TGCGCCAGCAGCCTGGGACTAGCGGGAGGGCCTAGGACAGATACGCAGTATTTT.

The genes are TRBV18 and TRBJ1-2; D is ambiguous. The germline V gene has CDR1 KGHSH and CDR2 LQKENI. Trimming removed 3 bases at V and 4 bases at J, with 12 bases between. This CDR3 has 14 residues. CDR3 sequence: CASSPGRRTYGYTF. In DNA form, the CDR3 reads TGTGCCAGCTCACCCGGGAGGCGTACCTATGGCTACACCTTC.

This clone was found a few times. V usage is TRBV5-6 and J usage is TRBJ2-7; 11 positions agree with TRBD2. From germline, CDR1 is SGHDT and CDR2 YYEEEE. V trimming: 2 bases; J trimming: 5 bases; junction bases outside the gene matches: 3. This CDR3 is 14 amino acids long. The CDR3 nucleotides are TGTGCCAGCAGCTTTAGCGGGAGGGGTCACGAGCAGTACTTC. The encoded protein is CASSFSGRGHEQYF.

This clone was seen only once. This rearrangement joins TRBV29-1 to TRBJ2-7; no firm D call. V shed 2 bases and J shed 2 bases, with 13 bases lying between them. This CDR3 comprises 14 residues. Germline CDR1 is SQVTM and CDR2 is ANQGSEA. This chain's CDR3 is CSVEWSEKPYEQYF. The CDR3 bases are TGCAGCGTTGAATGGTCAGAGAAGCCCTACGAGCAGTACTTC.

There are many counts of this clone. The chain has TRBV11-2 and TRBJ1-1, with D unclear. Trimming removed 4 bases from V and 6 bases from J, with 9 bases in between. The CDR3 is 12 amino acids. The V gene's germline CDR1 is SGHAT and CDR2 FQNNGV. The CDR3 protein is CASSSESAEAFF. As DNA, the CDR3 is TGTGCCAGCAGCTCGGAAAGTGCTGAAGCTTTCTTT.

This chain joins TRBV6-5 and TRBJ2-2, with a tentative D call TRBD2 (5 bases). This CDR3 has 16 amino acids. Germline V gene data show CDR1 as MNHEY and CDR2 as SVGAGI. V was cut by 3 bases and J by 5 bases, with 16 bases left in between. CDR3 residues: CASSYSSGSYTGELFF. CDR3 coding DNA: TGTGCCAGCAGTTATAGCTCGGGGAGTTATACCGGGGAGCTGTTTTTT.

V is TRBV18 and J is TRBJ1-1; D is uncertain. The CDR3 spans 14 residues. V was shortened by 6 bases and J by 9 bases, with 20 bases between the two germline ends. The V gene's germline CDR1 is KGHSH and CDR2 LQKENI. CDR3 sequence (DNA): TGTGCCAGCTCGCCCCTCCCAGGAAGTGTACAAGCTTTCTTT. Amino acid sequence: CASSPLPGSVQAFF.

V gene TRBV18 combines with J gene TRBJ2-7; TRBD1 agrees at 10 bases. The J segment lost 4 bases and the V segment lost 5 bases, leaving 5 bases of the junction unmatched. CDR1 is KGHSH and CDR2 is LQKENI in the germline V gene. The CDR3 has 14 residues. The CDR3 protein is CASSSRTGGYEQYF. The CDR3 DNA reads TGTGCCAGCTCATCCAGGACAGGGGGGTACGAGCAGTACTTC.

The CDR3 DNA is TGTGCCAGCAGCTCAATAGGCTATCAAGAGACCCAGTACTTC. Translating it yields CASSSIGYQETQYF. V is TRBV7-9 and J is TRBJ2-5, with no clear D. Trimming took off 4 bases at V and 2 bases at J, with 11 bases between the two ends. CDR1 is SEHNR and CDR2 is FQNEAQ in the germline V gene (reference sequence). The CDR3 has 14 amino acids.

The chain employs TRBV27 and TRBJ2-5; the D call may be TRBD1 or TRBD2 (7 bases each). The DNA end is more similar to TRBJ2-7, so the J call may be wrong. CDR1 is MNHEY and CDR2 is SMNVEV in the germline V gene (reference sequence). CDR3 length equals 14 residues. The CDR3 spells CASSFQGGQGEQYF. The CDR3 bases are TGTGCCAGCAGTTTTCAGGGGGGGCAGGGCGAGCAGTACTTC.

The genes are TRBV27 and TRBJ1-1; 12 nucleotides line up with TRBD1. This CDR3 has 17 residues. Trimming took 5 bases from V and 5 from J; bases not matched to a gene: 12. Germline CDR1 reads MNHEY; CDR2 reads SMNVEV (reference sequence). CDR3 loop: CASSVSRDRGRGTEAFF. DNA of the CDR3: TGTGCCAGCAGTGTGTCCCGGGACAGGGGGCGAGGGACTGAAGCTTTCTTT.

The chain carries TRBV4-1 and TRBJ1-2, with 7 bases identical to TRBD1. The CDR3 runs 15 residues. Germline assignment: CDR1 MGHRA and CDR2 YSYEKL. V was pared by 0 bases and J by 9 bases, with 10 bases of the junction left unmatched. The CDR3 is CASSQDGTAQRRYTF. The DNA of the CDR3 is TGCGCCAGCAGCCAAGATGGGACAGCCCAGCGTCGCTACACCTTC.

The chain joins TRBV2 to TRBJ2-6; 7 bases match TRBD1. Per the germline V gene, CDR1 is SNHLY and CDR2 is FYNNEI. This CDR3 comprises 16 residues. V trimming: 8 bases; J trimming: 1 base; junction bases outside the gene matches: 8. Written as DNA, the CDR3 is TGTGCCAGCTCGGAACAGGGGAATTCTGGGGCCAACGTCCTGACTTTC. Encoded protein: CASSEQGNSGANVLTF.

This clone was detected only once. J is TRBJ1-1 and V is TRBV11-3; no reliable D call. The CDR3 contains 14 residues. CDR1 SGHNT and CDR2 YENEEA come from the germline V gene. V was shortened by 5 bases and J by 1 base, with 11 bases between the two germline ends. The CDR3 DNA sequence: TGTGCCAGCAGCGGTGACAAGCGGAACACTGAAGCTTTCTTT. Encoded protein: CASSGDKRNTEAFF.

The chain recombines TRBV6-5 with TRBJ1-3, with TRBD1 matching 9 bases. The germline gives CDR1 MNHEY, CDR2 SVGAGI. With V trimmed by 2 bases and J by 2 bases, 4 bases remained unmatched. There are 16 residues in the CDR3. The CDR3 bases are TGTGCCAGCAGTTACCACAACAGGGGGCCTGGAAACACCATATATTTT. Its translation is CASSYHNRGPGNTIYF.

The J gene is TRBJ2-1, the V gene TRBV15; no firm D call. The germline CDR1 and CDR2 sequences are LNHNV and YYDKDF (reference sequence). Trimming stripped 0 bases from V and 4 bases from J, with 7 bases between. The CDR3 loop spans 14 amino acids. For the CDR3, the DNA is TGTGCCACCAGCAGAGAGAAACGATACAATGAGCAGTTCTTC. Protein product: CATSREKRYNEQFF.

The chain combines TRBV6-8 with TRBJ1-4; TRBD1 aligns across 7 bases. The CDR3 loop spans 13 amino acids. V trimming: 7 bases; J trimming: 7 bases; junction bases outside the gene matches: 6. CDR1 and CDR2 from the germline V gene are MNHGY and SAAAGT. Here the CDR3 reads CASKTGVGEKLFF. CDR3 coding DNA: TGTGCCAGCAAAACAGGGGTCGGTGAAAAACTGTTTTTT.

The rearrangement joins TRBV7-9 to TRBJ2-7, with 9 bases aligning to TRBD1. The junction had 9 bases not matched to a gene; V was cut back by 5 bases and J by 7 bases. The CDR3 sequence is 14 residues long. Per the germline V gene, CDR1 is SEHNR and CDR2 is FQNEAQ (reference sequence). Written as DNA, the CDR3 is TGTGCCAGCAGCCCAGACAGGGGGTTTTGGGAGCAGTACTTC. This gives the protein CASSPDRGFWEQYF.

This chain uses TRBV5-6 with TRBJ1-2; weak D call: TRBD1 (5 bases). Germline CDR1 is SGHDT and CDR2 is YYEEEE. CDR3 length: 13 amino acids. The ends were cut back, 0 bases at V and 5 bases at J, with 8 bases in the middle. The CDR3 coding sequence is TGTGCCAGCAGCTTGGACAGGACTTATGGCTACACCTTC. Its protein is CASSLDRTYGYTF.